The rows below give T cell receptor beta chains drawn from one sample of a study of beta chain features in type 1 diabetes. TCRdb keeps only in-frame clones here, not all; method: immunoSEQ multiplex PCR. This sample has hundreds of thousands of clones; 15% occur once, and the top ten carry less than 0.02%. Sequenced sample: naive CD4+ T cells from blood. The receptors come from a man between 18 and 29 years old with type 1 diabetes. Each CDR3 is given with its conserved first and last residue. The D gene is left open where the match is weak. Size is stated for part of the rows, as once, few or many counts, or as a class when the clone is expanded.

v_call: TRBV11-2; d_call: TRBD1; j_call: TRBJ2-7; clone_size: .; cdr3_aa: CASSLRTGGPYEQYF; cdr3_nt: TGTGCCAGCAGCTTACGGACAGGGGGCCCCTACGAGCAGTACTTC
v_call: TRBV9; d_call: TRBD2; j_call: TRBJ2-7; clone_size: .; cdr3_aa: CASSSSGENYEQYF; cdr3_nt: TGTGCCAGCAGCTCTAGCGGGGAGAACTACGAGCAGTACTTC
v_call: TRBV18; d_call: TRBD2; j_call: TRBJ2-3; clone_size: .; cdr3_aa: CASSPLLAGAPTDTQYF; cdr3_nt: TGTGCCAGCTCACCGTTATTAGCGGGAGCCCCCACAGATACGCAGTATTTT
v_call: TRBV21-1; d_call: .; j_call: TRBJ2-4; clone_size: .; cdr3_aa: CASSTQHLAKNIQYF; cdr3_nt: TGTGCCAGCAGCACCCAACACCTTGCCAAAAACATTCAGTACTTC
v_call: TRBV29-1; d_call: .; j_call: TRBJ2-1; clone_size: .; cdr3_aa: CSVEKDWGPNEQFF; cdr3_nt: TGCAGCGTTGAGAAGGATTGGGGGCCGAATGAGCAGTTCTTC
v_call: TRBV29-1; d_call: TRBD2; j_call: TRBJ2-2; clone_size: few; cdr3_aa: CSVHEAGGPTGELFF; cdr3_nt: TGCAGCGTTCACGAAGCGGGAGGGCCCACCGGGGAGCTGTTTTTT
v_call: TRBV28; d_call: TRBD2; j_call: TRBJ2-2; clone_size: few; cdr3_aa: CASRFTSGTGTGELFF; cdr3_nt: TGTGCCAGCCGTTTTACTAGCGGAACGGGCACCGGGGAGCTGTTTTTT
v_call: TRBV27; d_call: TRBD2; j_call: TRBJ2-5; clone_size: few; cdr3_aa: CASSRLAGVETQYF; cdr3_nt: TGTGCCAGCAGCAGGCTAGCGGGGGTTGAGACCCAGTACTTC
v_call: TRBV5-1; d_call: .; j_call: TRBJ2-1; clone_size: .; cdr3_aa: CASSLTTGYYNEQFF; cdr3_nt: TGCGCCAGCAGCTTGACAACAGGGTACTACAATGAGCAGTTCTTC
v_call: TRBV5-1; d_call: TRBD1; j_call: TRBJ2-7; clone_size: .; cdr3_aa: CASSSIPGTGSEQYF; cdr3_nt: TGCGCCAGCAGCTCCATCCCCGGGACAGGGAGCGAGCAGTACTTC
v_call: TRBV7-9; d_call: TRBD1; j_call: TRBJ2-1; clone_size: .; cdr3_aa: CASSPGTGGAWEQFF; cdr3_nt: TGTGCCAGCAGCCCCGGGACAGGGGGTGCGTGGGAGCAGTTCTTC
v_call: TRBV7-9; d_call: TRBD1; j_call: TRBJ1-6; clone_size: .; cdr3_aa: CASNRDSLNSPLHF; cdr3_nt: TGTGCCAGCAACCGGGACAGCCTTAATTCACCCCTCCACTTT
v_call: TRBV11-2; d_call: TRBD2; j_call: TRBJ2-1; clone_size: few; cdr3_aa: CASSRVETSGYNEQFF; cdr3_nt: TGTGCCAGCAGCCGCGTGGAAACTAGCGGATACAATGAGCAGTTCTTC
v_call: TRBV18; d_call: .; j_call: TRBJ2-7; clone_size: few; cdr3_aa: CASSPRGVMEGQYF; cdr3_nt: TGTGCCAGCTCACCACGGGGCGTAATGGAGGGTCAGTACTTC
v_call: TRBV6-5; d_call: .; j_call: TRBJ2-5; clone_size: .; cdr3_aa: CASSYNSQETQYF; cdr3_nt: TGTGCCAGCAGTTACAACAGCCAAGAGACCCAGTACTTC
v_call: TRBV30; d_call: .; j_call: TRBJ1-5; clone_size: few; cdr3_aa: CAWNPTGHRQPQHF; cdr3_nt: TGTGCCTGGAACCCAACAGGACACCGTCAGCCCCAGCATTTT
v_call: TRBV29-1; d_call: TRBD1; j_call: TRBJ2-7; clone_size: few; cdr3_aa: CSVTGGPLIEQYF; cdr3_nt: TGCAGCGTTACAGGGGGTCCGCTCATCGAGCAGTACTTC
v_call: TRBV7-2; d_call: TRBD1; j_call: TRBJ2-5; clone_size: few; cdr3_aa: CASSSMGAGGGETQYF; cdr3_nt: TGTGCCAGCAGCTCAATGGGTGCAGGGGGCGGGGAGACCCAGTACTTC
v_call: TRBV6-6; d_call: TRBD2; j_call: TRBJ2-7; clone_size: few; cdr3_aa: CASSVAGGGDSQYF; cdr3_nt: TGTGCCAGCAGTGTAGCGGGGGGCGGGGATTCTCAGTACTTC
v_call: TRBV18; d_call: TRBD1; j_call: TRBJ2-7; clone_size: .; cdr3_aa: CASSPWTGPKDEQYF; cdr3_nt: TGTGCCAGCTCACCGTGGACAGGGCCCAAAGACGAGCAGTACTTC
v_call: TRBV6-6; d_call: TRBD1; j_call: TRBJ2-5; clone_size: .; cdr3_aa: CASSYSTGGETQYF; cdr3_nt: TGTGCCAGCAGTTACTCGACAGGGGGAGAGACCCAGTACTTC
v_call: TRBV5-6; d_call: .; j_call: TRBJ1-2; clone_size: .; cdr3_aa: CASSPRHGGYGYTF; cdr3_nt: TGTGCCAGCAGCCCGAGGCACGGGGGATATGGCTACACCTTC
v_call: TRBV11-2; d_call: .; j_call: TRBJ1-1; clone_size: few; cdr3_aa: CASSSGQMNTEAFF; cdr3_nt: TGTGCCAGCAGCTCCGGACAGATGAACACTGAAGCTTTCTTT
v_call: TRBV6-1; d_call: .; j_call: TRBJ2-5; clone_size: .; cdr3_aa: CASSFRGATETQYF; cdr3_nt: TGTGCCAGCAGTTTCCGGGGGGCCACAGAGACCCAGTACTTC
v_call: TRBV5-4; d_call: TRBD2; j_call: TRBJ2-2; clone_size: few; cdr3_aa: CASSLRQGLAGGTTGELFF; cdr3_nt: TGTGCCAGCAGCTTGAGACAGGGGCTAGCGGGAGGAACCACCGGGGAGCTGTTTTTT
v_call: TRBV19; d_call: TRBD1; j_call: TRBJ1-5; clone_size: few; cdr3_aa: CASNHPGQGSNQPQHF; cdr3_nt: TGTGCCAGTAATCACCCGGGACAGGGGTCCAATCAGCCCCAGCATTTT
v_call: TRBV30; d_call: .; j_call: TRBJ1-3; clone_size: few; cdr3_aa: CAWSDTGNTIYF; cdr3_nt: TGTGCCTGGAGTGACACCGGAAACACCATATATTTT
v_call: TRBV27; d_call: .; j_call: TRBJ1-2; clone_size: .; cdr3_aa: CASSLSLGESYTF; cdr3_nt: TGTGCCAGCAGTTTAAGCCTCGGGGAAAGCTACACCTTC
v_call: TRBV5-4; d_call: TRBD1; j_call: TRBJ1-2; clone_size: .; cdr3_aa: CAAGGGGNYGYTF; cdr3_nt: TGTGCCGCCGGAGGGGGCGGGAACTATGGCTACACCTTC
v_call: TRBV13; d_call: .; j_call: TRBJ1-2; clone_size: .; cdr3_aa: CASSLNRASYGYTF; cdr3_nt: TGTGCCAGCAGCTTAAATCGCGCTAGCTATGGCTACACCTTC
v_call: TRBV28; d_call: TRBD1; j_call: TRBJ2-7; clone_size: .; cdr3_aa: CASSPIGDRVDEQYF; cdr3_nt: TGTGCCAGCAGCCCCATAGGGGACAGGGTAGACGAGCAGTACTTC
v_call: TRBV2; d_call: .; j_call: TRBJ2-3; clone_size: .; cdr3_aa: CASSGQGTDTQYF; cdr3_nt: TGTGCCAGCAGTGGCCAGGGCACAGATACGCAGTATTTT
v_call: TRBV5-1; d_call: TRBD1; j_call: TRBJ2-3; clone_size: few; cdr3_aa: CASGDRGSSSTDTQYF; cdr3_nt: TGCGCCAGCGGGGACAGGGGGTCATCGTCCACAGATACGCAGTATTTT
v_call: TRBV28; d_call: .; j_call: TRBJ2-7; clone_size: .; cdr3_aa: CASSAQRTYEQYF; cdr3_nt: TGTGCCAGCAGTGCTCAGAGGACCTACGAGCAGTACTTC
v_call: TRBV10-3; d_call: .; j_call: TRBJ2-7; clone_size: .; cdr3_aa: CAISSPSYEQYF; cdr3_nt: TGTGCCATCAGCTCCCCCTCCTACGAGCAGTACTTC
v_call: TRBV6-1; d_call: TRBD1; j_call: TRBJ2-5; clone_size: .; cdr3_aa: CASSEDRVRETQYF; cdr3_nt: TGTGCCAGCAGTGAGGACAGGGTACGGGAGACCCAGTACTTC
v_call: TRBV18; d_call: .; j_call: TRBJ2-7; clone_size: few; cdr3_aa: CASSEDREGQYF; cdr3_nt: TGTGCCAGCTCGGAGGACAGGGAGGGTCAGTACTTC
v_call: TRBV20-1; d_call: TRBD2; j_call: TRBJ2-1; clone_size: .; cdr3_aa: CSVAGGHEQFF; cdr3_nt: TGCAGTGTTGCGGGAGGCCATGAGCAGTTCTTC
v_call: TRBV15; d_call: .; j_call: TRBJ1-3; clone_size: .; cdr3_aa: CATSGLGGFGNTIYF; cdr3_nt: TGTGCCACCAGCGGACTTGGGGGCTTTGGAAACACCATATATTTT
v_call: TRBV18; d_call: TRBD1; j_call: TRBJ1-1; clone_size: few; cdr3_aa: CASSRGTGETEAFF; cdr3_nt: TGTGCCAGCTCACGCGGGACAGGGGAAACTGAAGCTTTCTTT
v_call: TRBV7-2; d_call: TRBD2; j_call: TRBJ2-7; clone_size: .; cdr3_aa: CASSLGTSTYEQYF; cdr3_nt: TGTGCCAGCAGCTTGGGGACTAGCACCTACGAGCAGTACTTC
v_call: TRBV30; d_call: .; j_call: TRBJ2-3; clone_size: .; cdr3_aa: CAWSVAADTQYF; cdr3_nt: TGTGCCTGGAGTGTAGCGGCAGATACGCAGTATTTT
v_call: TRBV7-2; d_call: .; j_call: TRBJ2-5; clone_size: .; cdr3_aa: CASSLAGGRLVETQYF; cdr3_nt: TGTGCCAGCAGCTTAGCGGGGGGGCGTTTGGTAGAGACCCAGTACTTC
v_call: TRBV10-3; d_call: TRBD2; j_call: TRBJ2-3; clone_size: few; cdr3_aa: CAISPRTSQDTQYF; cdr3_nt: TGTGCCATCAGTCCGAGGACTAGTCAGGATACGCAGTATTTT
v_call: TRBV7-9; d_call: .; j_call: TRBJ2-2; clone_size: few; cdr3_aa: CASSLLGPRNTGELFF; cdr3_nt: TGTGCCAGCAGCCTCCTGGGGCCGAGGAACACCGGGGAGCTGTTTTTT
v_call: TRBV29-1; d_call: .; j_call: TRBJ1-1; clone_size: .; cdr3_aa: CSVSDSMNTEAFF; cdr3_nt: TGCAGCGTTTCTGACAGCATGAACACTGAAGCTTTCTTT
v_call: TRBV9; d_call: .; j_call: TRBJ2-5; clone_size: .; cdr3_aa: CASSVDQQETQYF; cdr3_nt: TGTGCCAGCAGCGTAGATCAACAAGAGACCCAGTACTTC
v_call: TRBV4-1; d_call: .; j_call: TRBJ1-5; clone_size: few; cdr3_aa: CASSQGAARGSNQPQHF; cdr3_nt: TGCGCCAGCAGCCAGGGGGCGGCTAGGGGTAGCAATCAGCCCCAGCATTTT
v_call: TRBV9; d_call: .; j_call: TRBJ1-5; clone_size: .; cdr3_aa: CASSVGSDQPQHF; cdr3_nt: TGTGCCAGCAGCGTAGGGTCAGATCAGCCCCAGCATTTT
v_call: TRBV19; d_call: .; j_call: TRBJ2-3; clone_size: few; cdr3_aa: CASSMRSSLGTDTQYF; cdr3_nt: TGTGCCAGTAGTATGCGGTCTTCCTTGGGTACAGATACGCAGTATTTT
v_call: TRBV10-1; d_call: TRBD2; j_call: TRBJ2-1; clone_size: .; cdr3_aa: CASSTTSEFNEQFF; cdr3_nt: TGCGCCAGCAGTACGACTAGCGAGTTTAATGAGCAGTTCTTC
v_call: TRBV18; d_call: TRBD1; j_call: TRBJ1-4; clone_size: .; cdr3_aa: CASVGTATNEKLFF; cdr3_nt: TGTGCCAGCGTCGGGACAGCAACTAATGAAAAACTGTTTTTT
v_call: TRBV6-6; d_call: TRBD1; j_call: TRBJ1-2; clone_size: few; cdr3_aa: CASSPPDRWGGYTF; cdr3_nt: TGTGCCAGCAGTCCCCCGGACAGGTGGGGAGGCTACACCTTC